The rows below give T cell receptor beta chains drawn from one sample of a study of blood T cell repertoires in COVID-19. Produced via immunoSEQ multiplex PCR; TCRdb's table is partial and in-frame only. The data show 150,000 or so clones, with approximately 84% seen just once and 0.95% to 1.5% held by the top ten. The sequencing input was PBMCs or T cells enriched from blood (not recorded which). Receptors were obtained from a human donor with acute COVID-19. The donor label of this sample is uncertain. Both conserved end residues are part of each CDR3. D genes are given only for firm matches.

J: TRBJ1-2
D: NA
V: TRBV5-6
DNA: TGTGCCAGCAGCTTGGGCCCCCCGACGGGTAACTATGGCTACACCTTC
CDR3: CASSLGPPTGNYGYTF

J: TRBJ1-3
D: NA
V: TRBV5-1
DNA: TGCGCCAGCAGCCCAAGTGGGGGGAATGGAAACACCATATATTTT
CDR3: CASSPSGGNGNTIYF

J: TRBJ2-2
D: NA
V: TRBV14
DNA: TGTGCCAGCAGCCTTCGACTGCACGGCACCGGGGAGCTGTTTTTT
CDR3: CASSLRLHGTGELFF

J: TRBJ2-7
D: NA
V: TRBV18
DNA: TGTGCCAGCTCACCACCTTCGAGCTCCTACGAGCAGTACTTC
CDR3: CASSPPSSSYEQYF

J: TRBJ2-3
D: NA
V: TRBV7-9
DNA: TGTGCCAGCACCTACACGGATACGCAGTATTTT
CDR3: CASTYTDTQYF

J: TRBJ2-2
D: NA
V: TRBV4-2
DNA: TGTGCCAGCAGCCAAGGGACTGATAACACCGGGGAGCTGTTTTTT
CDR3: CASSQGTDNTGELFF

J: TRBJ1-5
D: NA
V: TRBV2
DNA: TGTGCCAGCACAGGGGACACTTATCAGCCCCAGCATTTT
CDR3: CASTGDTYQPQHF

J: TRBJ1-2
D: NA
V: TRBV27
DNA: TGTGCCAGCAGTTCGGTCGGTATTGATGGCTACACCTTC
CDR3: CASSSVGIDGYTF

J: TRBJ2-2
D: TRBD2
V: TRBV4-1
DNA: TGCGCCAGCAGCCTCGGGACTAGCGGGGGCCGGGACGGGGAGCTGTTTTTT
CDR3: CASSLGTSGGRDGELFF

J: TRBJ1-2
D: TRBD1
V: TRBV5-4
DNA: TGTGCCAGCAGCCTATTACAGGGGACGTCCCATGGCTACACCTTC
CDR3: CASSLLQGTSHGYTF